Listed below are T cell receptor beta chains from one sample, sequenced in a study of blood T cell repertoires in COVID-19. Method: immunoSEQ multiplex PCR; TCRdb's copy keeps in-frame clones and lacks some. This table has under 200,000 clones, roughly 80% appearing once. Sequences were obtained from PBMCs or T cells enriched from blood (not recorded which). These receptors all stem from a woman aged 40-49 years with acute COVID-19. Each CDR3 is given with its conserved first and last residue. The order of the fields is D gene, V gene, J gene, CDR3 protein. A D gene is named only where the DNA matches it firmly.

d_gene: -
v_gene: TRBV7-3
j_gene: TRBJ2-7
CDR3aa: CASSLTIPGEQYF

d_gene: TRBD1
v_gene: TRBV30
j_gene: TRBJ1-6
CDR3aa: CAWDRGKETYNSPLHF

d_gene: -
v_gene: TRBV19
j_gene: TRBJ2-7
CDR3aa: CASSAAASSYEQYF

d_gene: -
v_gene: TRBV7-9
j_gene: TRBJ1-1
CDR3aa: CASSLEQATEAFF

d_gene: -
v_gene: TRBV12-3/TRBV12-4
j_gene: TRBJ2-1
CDR3aa: CASSLLQRQFF

d_gene: TRBD1
v_gene: TRBV27
j_gene: TRBJ1-6
CDR3aa: CASSPQGQGNYSPLHF

d_gene: -
v_gene: TRBV20-1
j_gene: TRBJ2-7
CDR3aa: CSAGGSAEQYF

d_gene: TRBD2
v_gene: TRBV6-4
j_gene: TRBJ2-1
CDR3aa: CASSDSGTSGINEQFF

d_gene: TRBD1
v_gene: TRBV6-5
j_gene: TRBJ1-5
CDR3aa: CASRYDRDQPQHF

d_gene: -
v_gene: TRBV6-5
j_gene: TRBJ2-1
CDR3aa: CASSFGQLYNEQFF

d_gene: -
v_gene: TRBV25-1
j_gene: TRBJ2-3
CDR3aa: CASSDPETGSTDTQYF

d_gene: -
v_gene: TRBV6-6
j_gene: TRBJ1-5
CDR3aa: CASSYGRDQPQHF

d_gene: -
v_gene: TRBV2
j_gene: TRBJ1-2
CDR3aa: CASSLAGNGYTF

d_gene: -
v_gene: TRBV12-3/TRBV12-4
j_gene: TRBJ1-4
CDR3aa: CASSLSEKLFF

d_gene: -
v_gene: TRBV7-6
j_gene: TRBJ2-1
CDR3aa: CASSFRERSEQFF

d_gene: -
v_gene: TRBV27
j_gene: TRBJ1-1
CDR3aa: CASSFSDRPNTEAFF

d_gene: -
v_gene: TRBV5-1
j_gene: TRBJ1-2
CDR3aa: CASSLEDGIYGYTF

d_gene: TRBD2
v_gene: TRBV7-2
j_gene: TRBJ2-4
CDR3aa: CASSLGGASGLNIQYF

d_gene: TRBD2
v_gene: TRBV5-1
j_gene: TRBJ2-1
CDR3aa: CASSLEGTSFPQQFF